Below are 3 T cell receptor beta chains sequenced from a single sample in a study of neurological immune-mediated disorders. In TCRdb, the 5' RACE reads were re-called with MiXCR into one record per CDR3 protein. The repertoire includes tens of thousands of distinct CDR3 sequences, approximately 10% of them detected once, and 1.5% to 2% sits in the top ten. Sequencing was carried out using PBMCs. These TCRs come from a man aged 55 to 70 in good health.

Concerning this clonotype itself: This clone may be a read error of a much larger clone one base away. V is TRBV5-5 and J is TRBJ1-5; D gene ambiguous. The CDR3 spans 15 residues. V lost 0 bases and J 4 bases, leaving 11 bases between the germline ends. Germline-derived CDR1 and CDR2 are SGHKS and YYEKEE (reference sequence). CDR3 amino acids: CASSLGAAKNQPQHF. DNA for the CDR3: TGTGCCAGCAGCTTGGGTGCAGCAAAAAATCAGCCCCAGCATTTT.

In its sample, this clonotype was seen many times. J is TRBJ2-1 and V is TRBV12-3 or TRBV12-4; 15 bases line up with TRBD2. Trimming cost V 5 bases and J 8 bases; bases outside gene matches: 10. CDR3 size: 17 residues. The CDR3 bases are TGTGCCAGCAGTCTAGGACTAGCGGGGGGGTATGCCTATGAGCAGTTCTTC. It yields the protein CASSLGLAGGYAYEQFF.

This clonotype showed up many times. The CDR3 protein is CASSLDPFEGQYF. CDR3 nucleotides: TGTGCCAGCAGCTTAGATCCCTTCGAAGGGCAGTACTTC. J is TRBJ2-4 and V is TRBV7-2; D is unresolved. V was clipped by 1 base and J by 13 bases, with 14 bases between them. The CDR3 sequence is 13 residues long. Per germline, CDR1 SGHTA and CDR2 FQGNSA.